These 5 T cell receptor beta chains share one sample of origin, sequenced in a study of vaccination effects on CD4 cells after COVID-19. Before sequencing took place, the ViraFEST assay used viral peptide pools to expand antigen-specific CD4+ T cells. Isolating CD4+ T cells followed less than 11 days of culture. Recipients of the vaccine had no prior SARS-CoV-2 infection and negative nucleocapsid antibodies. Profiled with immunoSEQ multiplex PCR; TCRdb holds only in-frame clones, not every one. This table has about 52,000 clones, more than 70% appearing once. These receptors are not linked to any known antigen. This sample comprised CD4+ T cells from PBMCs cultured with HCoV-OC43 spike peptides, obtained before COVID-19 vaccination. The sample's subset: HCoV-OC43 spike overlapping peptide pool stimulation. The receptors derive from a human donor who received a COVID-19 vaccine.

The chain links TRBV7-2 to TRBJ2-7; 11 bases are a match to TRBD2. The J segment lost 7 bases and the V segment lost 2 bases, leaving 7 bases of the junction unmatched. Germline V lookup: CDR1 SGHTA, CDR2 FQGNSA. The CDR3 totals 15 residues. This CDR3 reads CASSLFGLAGGEQYV. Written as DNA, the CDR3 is TGTGCCAGCAGCTTATTCGGTCTAGCGGGGGGTGAGCAGTACGTC.

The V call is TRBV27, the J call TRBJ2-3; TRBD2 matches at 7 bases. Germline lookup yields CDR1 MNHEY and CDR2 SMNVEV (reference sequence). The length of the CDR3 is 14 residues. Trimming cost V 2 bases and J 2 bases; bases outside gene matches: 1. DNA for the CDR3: TGTGCCAGCAGTTTAAGCGGGGCCACAGATACGCAGTATTTT. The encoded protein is CASSLSGATDTQYF.

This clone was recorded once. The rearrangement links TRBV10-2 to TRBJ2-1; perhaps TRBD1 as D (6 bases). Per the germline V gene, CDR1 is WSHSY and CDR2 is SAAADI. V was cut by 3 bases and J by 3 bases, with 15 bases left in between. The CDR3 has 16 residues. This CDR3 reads CASSDPPGAFYNEQFF. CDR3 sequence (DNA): TGCGCCAGCAGTGACCCCCCAGGGGCCTTCTACAATGAGCAGTTCTTC.

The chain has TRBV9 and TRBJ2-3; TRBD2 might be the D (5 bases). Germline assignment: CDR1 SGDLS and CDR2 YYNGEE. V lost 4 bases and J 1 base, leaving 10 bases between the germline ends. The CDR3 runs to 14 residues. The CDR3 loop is CASSLRVGTDTQYF. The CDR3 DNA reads TGTGCCAGCAGCTTGAGGGTGGGCACAGATACGCAGTATTTT.

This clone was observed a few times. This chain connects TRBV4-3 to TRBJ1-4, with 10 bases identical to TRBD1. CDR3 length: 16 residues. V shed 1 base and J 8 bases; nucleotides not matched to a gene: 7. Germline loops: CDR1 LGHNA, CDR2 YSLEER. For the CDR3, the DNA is TGCGCCAGCAGCCAAGCCGAGACAGGGGGCAACGAAAAACTGTTTTTT. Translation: CASSQAETGGNEKLFF.